This is a list of T cell receptor beta chains from one sample in a study of blood T cell repertoires in COVID-19. Repertoires were generated with immunoSEQ multiplex PCR, while TCRdb's copy carries only in-frame clones and drops some. The table records around 360,000 clones, more than 75% of them present only once. Sequenced input: PBMCs or T cells enriched from blood (not recorded which). These receptors were taken from a man between 35 and 55 years old in a cohort exposed to, infected with or recovered from COVID-19 (not recorded which). The CDR3 runs from the conserved cysteine through the conserved F or W. D genes are given only for firm matches. Only part of the rows carry a size: once, few, many, or a class if the clone is expanded.

.	TRBV5-1	.	TRBJ1-3	TGCGCCAGCAGCACAGGGAAGGAGGGAAACACCATATATTTT	CASSTGKEGNTIYF
.	TRBV5-1	TRBD1	TRBJ1-1	TGCGCCAGCAAATGGACAGGTGTGGGGGCTAACACTGAAGCTTTCTTT	CASKWTGVGANTEAFF
.	TRBV5-4	.	TRBJ2-1	TGTGCCAGCAGCCCAACGCAAACCCGCCCCGGCAATGAGCAGTTCTTC	CASSPTQTRPGNEQFF
few	TRBV21-1	.	TRBJ2-7	TGTGCCAGCAGCAAAGGAACAGGGGTCTCCTACGAGCAGTACTTC	CASSKGTGVSYEQYF
few	TRBV5-5	.	TRBJ1-2	TGTGCCAGCAGCTTGAGCGGTAGCAGTTATGGCTACACCTTC	CASSLSGSSYGYTF
.	TRBV10-2	.	TRBJ1-3	TGCGCCAGCAGTGAGTCAATGGGACAACCCTCTGGAAACACCATATATTTT	CASSESMGQPSGNTIYF
.	TRBV7-9	TRBD1	TRBJ1-1	TGTGCCAGCAGCTCGCGACAGGGGGCGAACACTGAAGCTTTCTTT	CASSSRQGANTEAFF
.	TRBV7-9	.	TRBJ2-7	TGTGCCAGCAGCTTAGTGAGGCCCCCTTCCTACGAGCAGTACTTC	CASSLVRPPSYEQYF
.	TRBV5-4	TRBD2	TRBJ2-2	TGTGCCAGCAGCCCCAAGGGCGGACTAGCGGGAGGAACCGGGGAGCTGTTTTTT	CASSPKGGLAGGTGELFF
once	TRBV9	.	TRBJ2-7	TGTGCCAGCAGCGTAGGCAGCAGGCACGAGCAGTACTTC	CASSVGSRHEQYF
few	TRBV30	.	TRBJ1-1	TGTGCCTGGAATCGGGGGAAGAACACTGAAGCTTTCTTT	CAWNRGKNTEAFF
.	TRBV28	.	TRBJ1-2	TGTGCCAGCAGTCCGCCGCCTACGGGGTTCTATGGCTACACCTTC	CASSPPPTGFYGYTF
.	TRBV4-2	TRBD2	TRBJ2-1	TGTGCCAGCAGCCATTCGTTCGCGGGAGACGGGTTCTTC	CASSHSFAGDGFF
.	TRBV2	TRBD2	TRBJ2-5	TGTGCCAGCCGAATCGGGGGAGGGCAAGAGACCCAGTACTTC	CASRIGGGQETQYF
.	TRBV6-6	TRBD1	TRBJ2-7	TGTGCCAGCAGTAAGGGACAGGGCTTCGAGCAGTACTTC	CASSKGQGFEQYF
.	TRBV6-5	.	TRBJ1-1	TGTGCCAGCACCAACGCCCCCCTAAAAAACACTGAAGCTTTCTTT	CASTNAPLKNTEAFF
.	TRBV7-9	TRBD1	TRBJ1-6	TGTGCCAGCAGCTTTCGGGACAGTTATTATAATTCACCCCTCCACTTT	CASSFRDSYYNSPLHF
.	TRBV4-1	.	TRBJ2-6	TGCGCCAGCAGCCAATCGACCCAGGGTACCCTCTCTGGGGCCAACGTCCTGACTTTC	CASSQSTQGTLSGANVLTF
.	TRBV5-6	.	TRBJ2-7	TGTGCCAGCAGCTTAAGCCTTTGGGACACCGTATACGAGCAGTACTTC	CASSLSLWDTVYEQYF
.	TRBV5-4	TRBD2	TRBJ2-1	TGTGCCAGCAGCATACGGACTAGCGGGTCCTACAATGAGCAGTTCTTC	CASSIRTSGSYNEQFF
.	TRBV19	.	TRBJ2-7	TGTGCCAGTAGTATTCTCGGGGGAGGAGGGGAGCAGTACTTC	CASSILGGGGEQYF
.	TRBV3-1/TRBV3-2	TRBD1	TRBJ1-4	TGTGCCAGCAGCCAAGGACAGGGGGGAAAACTGTTTTTT	CASSQGQGGKLFF
.	TRBV4-2	TRBD2	TRBJ2-7	TGTGCCAGCAGCCAGGGACTAGGCCCCTACGAGCAGTACTTC	CASSQGLGPYEQYF
.	TRBV7-2	.	TRBJ1-4	TGTGCCAGCAGCTCGGACAGTCTTAATGAAAAACTGTTTTTT	CASSSDSLNEKLFF
.	TRBV18	TRBD1	TRBJ1-2	TGTGCCAGCTCAGACCGGGACAGGGAAAGTCGTGGCTACACCTTC	CASSDRDRESRGYTF
once	TRBV7-2	.	TRBJ2-2	TGTGCCAGCAGCCGTGACTATTCCGGGGAGCTGTTTTTT	CASSRDYSGELFF
.	TRBV5-1	TRBD1	TRBJ2-3	TGCGCCAGCAGCTATGGACCGGGACAGACAGATACGCAGTATTTT	CASSYGPGQTDTQYF
.	TRBV30	.	TRBJ1-2	TGTGCCTGGAGCCTTCAGGGGTCGTATGGCTACACCTTC	CAWSLQGSYGYTF
.	TRBV6-5	TRBD2	TRBJ2-7	TGTGCCAGCAGTTCCTCACTAGCGTGGGAGCAGTACTTC	CASSSSLAWEQYF
.	TRBV5-1	.	TRBJ1-1	TGCGCCAGCAGCTTCGACAGCCTGAACACTGAAGCTTTCTTT	CASSFDSLNTEAFF
.	TRBV28	.	TRBJ2-4	TGTGCCAGCAGTCGACCGACAGAGATAGCCAAAAACATTCAGTACTTC	CASSRPTEIAKNIQYF
once	TRBV7-6	.	TRBJ1-1	TGTGCCAGCAGCTTATATGGCGGGACTGAAGCTTTCTTT	CASSLYGGTEAFF
.	TRBV2	TRBD1	TRBJ2-1	TGTGCCAGCAGTGAACAAGGGGGCCCCTACAATGAGCAGTTCTTC	CASSEQGGPYNEQFF
.	TRBV4-1	.	TRBJ2-1	TGCGCCAGCAGCCAAGCGACAAGACTAGCCCAGGGGGAGCAGTTCTTC	CASSQATRLAQGEQFF
.	TRBV4-1	.	TRBJ1-6	TGCGCCAGCAGCCATCTGGCAAGACAAAATAATTCACCCCTCCACTTT	CASSHLARQNNSPLHF
.	TRBV5-1	.	TRBJ2-5	TGCGCCAGCAGCCCCGGAGTAGGAGTGGGGACCCAGTACTTC	CASSPGVGVGTQYF
.	TRBV20-1	.	TRBJ2-7	TGCAGTGCTAGTCCCCCAGACCGGTATTCAGCGGCAAACTCCTACGAGCAGTACTTC	CSASPPDRYSAANSYEQYF
.	TRBV19	.	TRBJ1-5	TGTGCCAGTAGTATACTCAGGGGCCGCAATCAGCCCCAGCATTTT	CASSILRGRNQPQHF
.	TRBV27	TRBD1	TRBJ1-2	TGTGCCAGCAGTTTCCGACAGGGTTATGGCTACACCTTC	CASSFRQGYGYTF
once	TRBV27	.	TRBJ1-2	TGTGCCAGCAGAGACAGCACTAACTATGGCTACACCTTC	CASRDSTNYGYTF
.	TRBV2	TRBD2	TRBJ2-3	TGTGCCAGCAGTGAAGACCGACTAGCGGAGACAGATACGCAGTATTTT	CASSEDRLAETDTQYF
.	TRBV4-1	TRBD1	TRBJ1-4	TGCGCCAGCAGCCAAGATCCAGGGGGGATTAATGAAAAACTGTTTTTT	CASSQDPGGINEKLFF
.	TRBV20-1	.	TRBJ1-3	TGCAGTGCTAGTCCCCGGACAGGAAACACCATATATTTT	CSASPRTGNTIYF
.	TRBV5-5	.	TRBJ2-5	TGTGCCAGCAGCTTGGATTCCCTCCAAGAGACCCAGTACTTC	CASSLDSLQETQYF
.	TRBV5-1	TRBD1	TRBJ2-7	TGCGCCAGCAGCTTTTCAGGGGGAACCTACGAGCAGTACTTC	CASSFSGGTYEQYF
.	TRBV7-9	.	TRBJ1-1	TGTGCCAGCAGAGGGGACCCGGGGACATCGCCTTCTAACACTGAAGCTTTCTTT	CASRGDPGTSPSNTEAFF
.	TRBV5-4	TRBD1	TRBJ1-6	TGTGCCAGCAGGAGGGACAGGGGCTTAAATTCACCCCTCCACTTT	CASRRDRGLNSPLHF
.	TRBV3-1/TRBV3-2	.	TRBJ2-1	TGTGCCAGCAGCCAAGGTAGCGACCACTACAATGAGCAGTTCTTC	CASSQGSDHYNEQFF
.	TRBV9	.	TRBJ1-2	TGTGCCAGCAGCGTCTGGTCAGGAAACTATGGCTACACCTTC	CASSVWSGNYGYTF
.	TRBV15	.	TRBJ1-4	TGTGCCACCAGAGCGACAGCGAGTGAAAAACTGTTTTTT	CATRATASEKLFF
.	TRBV28	.	TRBJ2-5	TGTGCCAGCAGGGGCCCGGGGCAGGGGGAGACCCAGTACTTC	CASRGPGQGETQYF
.	TRBV6-2/TRBV6-3	TRBD2	TRBJ2-1	TGTGCCAGCAGTTCCCCGCGGGAGAATAAGTTCTTC	CASSSPRENKFF